This paragraph reports one TCR beta chain. The antigen is undetermined. The data belong to a study of cytomegalovirus exposure and HLA in healthy donors. Study results and limitations: There were 164 TCR beta chains listed as cytomegalovirus-associated.

The table came from immunoSEQ multiplex PCR; TCRdb's copy has only in-frame clones and leaves some out. The profile shows 150,000 to 200,000 clones, about 86% of them singletons. Among the 120 or so subjects of the validation cohort, separate from the roughly 700-subject first cohort, were the donors. The sequenced material came from PBMCs. The sequence derives from a woman in her thirties in good health and CMV-seronegative.

Here the CDR3 DNA reads TGTGCCAGCAGTGTAGACCTCATGACAGGGCACTTAGCTGGGGAGCTGTTTTTT. Its translation is CASSVDLMTGHLAGELFF. The chain couples TRBV27 to TRBJ2-2; 7 bases fit TRBD1. Trimming cost V 5 bases and J 8 bases; bases outside gene matches: 20. The CDR3 length is 18 residues. Germline V CDR1 and CDR2: MNHEY, SMNVEV (reference sequence).